A single T cell receptor beta chain is shown here with its context. The antigen is not known. The data were obtained in a study of early T cells in non-severe SARS-CoV-2 infection. Study summary: The chains were unpaired, and the sequenced material was bulk RNA from unsorted whole blood. Study-level findings and limits: VDJdb-based matching was biased toward anti-spike CD8 responses and missed private and CD4 specificities.

Individual cDNA molecules received unique molecular identifiers during library preparation. Each CDR3 protein is one row after TCRdb ran MiXCR on the 5' RACE reads. The data show some 82,000 distinct CDR3 sequences, around 12% seen once. CDR3 length: 13 residues. Germline V lookup: CDR1 SQVTM, CDR2 ANQGSEA. V lost 5 bases to trimming and J lost 3 bases; unmatched junction nucleotides: 7. This TCR came from an adult who was a healthcare worker with PCR-confirmed SARS-CoV-2 infection or an uninfected control (not recorded which). Source: whole blood, taken at baseline. This chain links TRBV29-1 with TRBJ2-7; 7 nucleotides line up with TRBD1. The CDR3 region has the DNA TGCAGCGTTCTAACAGGGGCAAGCTACGAGCAGTACTTC. Amino acids: CSVLTGASYEQYF.